The T cell receptor beta chain described here comes from a study of blood T cells in healthy people across ages. The CDR3 runs to 16 residues. Germline loops: CDR1 MNHEY, CDR2 SVGEGT. Trimming took 6 bases from V and 4 from J; bases not matched to a gene: 12. For the second PCR, which ran for about 7 to 11 cycles, a sample-barcoded 5' primer and a J-beta primer mix were used. MiXCR was run by TCRdb on the 5' RACE reads, yielding one entry per CDR3 protein. This sample has 540,000 or so distinct CDR3 sequences; around half occur once, and the top ten carry roughly 24%. Input material: blood. This rearrangement joins TRBV6-2 or TRBV6-3 to TRBJ2-1, with 7 bases fitting TRBD2. The clonotype comes from a man aged 80 or over in good health. In DNA, the CDR3 is TGTGCCAGCAGGTCCCTAGACGGGAGGAAATACAATGAGCAGTTCTTC. It codes for CASRSLDGRKYNEQFF.